This T cell receptor (beta chain) was captured by sequencing in a study of monozygotic twins with cystic fibrosis. Overall study context: With about 16 PCR cycles, barcoded libraries came from around 2.9 micrograms of fragmented DNA. Study-wide results and limits: Monozygotic CF twins shared more identical nucleotide clonotypes than unrelated patients. Age, concordance and disease severity did not associate with shared CDR3 numbers.

The CDR3 spans 16 residues. CDR1 and CDR2 from the germline V gene are LNHDA and SQIVND (reference sequence). V shed 6 bases, J shed 0 bases, and the junction held 6 bases outside the gene matches. Remarks on this clone: Its antigen remains unidentified.

The data were produced by immunoSEQ multiplex PCR, yet TCRdb's version contains in-frame clones alone and is incomplete. The data hold about 24,000 clones, with 80% to 90% observed a single time. Sample: blood. J is TRBJ1-3 and V is TRBV19; 9 bases line up with TRBD1. This receptor was taken from a woman under 40 with cystic fibrosis. The CDR3 bases are TGTGCCAGTAGGGACCGGGACAGGGCCTCTGGAAACACCATATATTTT. It yields the protein CASRDRDRASGNTIYF.